The next 26 T cell receptor beta chains were all read from a single sample in a study of cytomegalovirus exposure and HLA in healthy donors. TCRdb keeps only in-frame clones here, not all; method: immunoSEQ multiplex PCR. Of roughly 270,000 clones in the sample, over 75% were seen once. The source material was PBMCs. The origin of the receptors is a woman under 30 in good health and CMV-seronegative.

This chain connects TRBV6-5 to TRBJ2-5, with D possibly TRBD2 on 6 matching bases. V was clipped by 0 bases and J by 2 bases, with 10 bases between them. CDR3 length equals 15 residues. The germline V gene encodes CDR1 MNHEY and CDR2 SVGAGI. CDR3 loop: CASSYSGLLQETQYF. The CDR3 nucleotides are TGTGCCAGCAGTTACTCGGGACTCCTACAAGAGACCCAGTACTTC.

The gene calls are TRBV7-8 and TRBJ1-5; D is unresolved. CDR1 is SGHVS, CDR2 FQNEAQ, per germline. V lost 3 bases and J 1 base, leaving 13 bases between the germline ends. The CDR3 totals 16 residues. CDR3 amino acids: CASSFSREGSNQPQHF. For the CDR3, the DNA is TGTGCCAGCAGCTTCTCACGGGAGGGAAGCAATCAGCCCCAGCATTTT.

V is TRBV7-9 and J is TRBJ2-7; tentative D call: TRBD2 (6 bases). V lost 2 bases, J lost 0 bases, and 17 bases lay in between. The CDR3 totals 17 residues. CDR1 is SEHNR and CDR2 is FQNEAQ in the germline V gene (reference sequence). CDR3: CASSLPRGRRGSYEQYF. CDR3 nucleotide sequence: TGTGCCAGCAGCTTACCAAGAGGCCGGCGGGGCTCCTACGAGCAGTACTTC.

The gene calls are TRBV4-2 and TRBJ2-3; TRBD2 aligns across 11 bases. Losses at the gene ends were 1 base for V and 0 bases for J; bases not matched to a gene: 0. There are 16 residues in the CDR3. Germline CDR1 and CDR2: LGHNA and YNFKEQ. The DNA of the CDR3 is TGTGCCAGCAGCCAAGGGACTAGCGGGAGCACAGATACGCAGTATTTT. This sequence encodes CASSQGTSGSTDTQYF.

The V and J genes are TRBV27 and TRBJ2-3; D remains unclear. Per germline, CDR1 MNHEY and CDR2 SMNVEV (reference sequence). V was trimmed by 6 bases and J by 1 base, leaving 8 bases between them. The CDR3 is 13 residues long. The CDR3 nucleotides are TGTGCCAGCAGCTTCCGCGGCACAGATACGCAGTATTTT. This codes for CASSFRGTDTQYF.

The chain links TRBV9 to TRBJ1-2; no clear D gene. Germline CDR1 is SGDLS and CDR2 is YYNGEE. V lost 0 bases and J 1 base, leaving 13 bases between the germline ends. The CDR3 has 16 residues. CDR3 amino acids: CASSVAVQRVNYGYTF. CDR3 nucleotides: TGTGCCAGCAGCGTAGCAGTCCAGCGCGTTAACTATGGCTACACCTTC.

V usage is TRBV6-5 and J usage is TRBJ2-7; possible D gene TRBD2, 5 bases. Germline V gives CDR1 MNHEY, CDR2 SVGAGI. CDR3 length: 15 amino acids. V lost 2 bases to trimming and J lost 0 bases, with 11 bases between them. CDR3 nucleotides: TGTGCCAGCAGTTACAGGACTGGCACCTCCTACGAGCAGTACTTC. Protein product: CASSYRTGTSYEQYF.

A few counts support this clone. V is TRBV6-6 and J is TRBJ1-5; D is undetermined. The CDR3 extends over 15 amino acids. From germline, CDR1 is MNHNY and CDR2 SVGAGI (reference sequence). The germline V and J ends were trimmed by 1 base and 2 bases, with 9 bases remaining between them. Here the CDR3 reads CASSYLKRGNQPQHF. In DNA form, the CDR3 reads TGTGCCAGCAGTTACTTGAAGAGAGGCAATCAGCCCCAGCATTTT.

The chain is built from TRBV7-8 and TRBJ1-5; D may be TRBD1 (5 bases). The V end lost 3 bases, the J end lost 4 bases, and 7 bases lay between the germline ends. There are 13 residues in the CDR3. Germline assignment: CDR1 SGHVS and CDR2 FQNEAQ. The CDR3 DNA reads TGTGCCAGCAGCTTGGGGCGGAATCAGCCCCAGCATTTT. Translated: CASSLGRNQPQHF.

The gene calls are TRBV14 and TRBJ2-2, with 8 bases matching TRBD1. The germline V gene has CDR1 SGHDN and CDR2 FVKESK. V lost 4 bases, J lost 7 bases, and 17 bases stayed unmatched. The CDR3 contains 18 residues. Here the CDR3 DNA reads TGTGCCAGCAGCCGCTCACCCCAGGACAGGGTTAGGGACGGGGAGCTGTTTTTT. Translation gives CASSRSPQDRVRDGELFF.

V is TRBV10-3 and J is TRBJ1-2, with 8 bases lining up with TRBD1. The CDR3 is made up of 15 amino acids. The junction had 12 bases not matched to a gene; V was cut back by 4 bases and J by 8 bases. The germline V gene encodes CDR1 ENHRY and CDR2 SYGVKD. This CDR3 reads CAISGRSDREGGYTF. As DNA, the CDR3 is TGTGCCATCAGTGGTCGGTCGGACAGGGAGGGAGGCTACACCTTC.

V gene TRBV4-1 combines with J gene TRBJ1-2; D is possibly TRBD1 (5 bases). CDR1 MGHRA and CDR2 YSYEKL come from the germline V gene. Deletions cut 4 bases from V and 1 base from J, with 13 bases between. The CDR3 runs 15 residues. The CDR3 spells CASSRLRVINYGYTF. CDR3 DNA: TGCGCCAGCAGCCGCCTCAGGGTTATTAACTATGGCTACACCTTC.

The chain is built from TRBV27 and TRBJ2-5; 11 bases are shared with TRBD1. The germline CDR1 and CDR2 sequences are MNHEY and SMNVEV (reference sequence). Trimming at V came to 2 bases and at J to 5 bases, leaving 4 bases not matched to a gene. This CDR3 has 15 amino acids. The CDR3 sequence is CASSLGQGALETQYF. DNA for the CDR3: TGTGCCAGCAGTTTAGGACAGGGGGCGCTTGAGACCCAGTACTTC.

This clone was seen a few times. The gene calls are TRBV9 and TRBJ2-7, with TRBD2 as a possible D gene (5 bases). Germline values: CDR1 SGDLS, CDR2 YYNGEE. The V gene lost 0 bases and the J gene lost 2 bases, with 9 bases spanning the gap. The CDR3 covers 14 residues. The CDR3 DNA reads TGTGCCAGCAGCGTAGGAGGGCCTGCCTACGAGCAGTACTTC. It codes for CASSVGGPAYEQYF.

J is TRBJ2-5 and V is TRBV7-9; 7 positions match TRBD1. Germline V CDR1 and CDR2: SEHNR, FQNEAQ (reference sequence). V shed 5 bases, J shed 6 bases, and the junction held 9 bases outside the gene matches. This CDR3 has 14 residues. The CDR3 bases are TGTGCCAGCAGCGAGGGACAGCCCGGCAAGACCCAGTACTTC. This translates into CASSEGQPGKTQYF.

J is TRBJ1-1 and V is TRBV6-1; D gene ambiguous. In germline, CDR1 is MNHNS, CDR2 SASEGT. The CDR3 covers 14 residues. V dropped 6 bases and J dropped 1 base, with 12 bases sitting between them. The CDR3 DNA reads as TGTGCCAGCAGGACCCTAGCTTGGAACACTGAAGCTTTCTTT. Protein sequence: CASRTLAWNTEAFF.

This chain joins TRBV10-1 and TRBJ2-3; perhaps TRBD2 as D (6 bases). This CDR3 has 16 residues. Germline assignment: CDR1 WNHNN and CDR2 SYGVQD (reference sequence). Trimming pared 2 bases from V and 3 bases from J, leaving 15 bases between. CDR3 DNA sequence: TGCGCCAGCAGTGAGGAGATCCTTGGGGGGACAGATACGCAGTATTTT. Its translation: CASSEEILGGTDTQYF.

This chain links TRBV10-3 with TRBJ2-1; 8 bases map to TRBD1. The CDR3 sequence is 13 residues long. V was clipped by 4 bases and J by 7 bases; unmatched bases: 3. In germline, CDR1 is ENHRY, CDR2 SYGVKD. CDR3 loop: CAISGTGRNEQFF. The CDR3 DNA is TGTGCCATCAGTGGGACAGGGAGGAATGAGCAGTTCTTC.

The V and J genes are TRBV9 and TRBJ1-2; tentatively, D is TRBD1 (6 bases). The V end was cut by 0 bases, the J end by 2 bases, with 11 bases between. From germline, CDR1 is SGDLS and CDR2 YYNGEE. The CDR3 loop spans 15 amino acids. The CDR3 DNA is TGTGCCAGCAGCGTAGCAGGGGCACAAAACTATGGCTACACCTTC. Amino acids: CASSVAGAQNYGYTF.

This clone was recorded once. The V gene is TRBV7-9, the J gene TRBJ2-7; tentative D call: TRBD1 (6 bases). Trimming shortened V by 8 bases and J by 6 bases, and 20 bases separated the two germline ends. The CDR3 has 14 residues. Looked up from germline, CDR1 is SEHNR and CDR2 is FQNEAQ (reference sequence). The CDR3 sequence: CASGSGQGFIEQYF. For the CDR3, the DNA is TGTGCCAGCGGGTCAGGGCAGGGGTTCATCGAGCAGTACTTC.

The table lists this clone with a count of one. The chain carries TRBV4-2 and TRBJ1-4, with a weak D call TRBD1 (5 bases). V lost 4 bases to trimming and J lost 8 bases, with 14 bases between them. CDR1 and CDR2 from the germline V gene are LGHNA and YNFKEQ. CDR3 length: 14 residues. The CDR3 DNA reads as TGTGCCAGCAGCCCGAGGGGCGGGGGGGAAAAACTGTTTTTT. Translating gives CASSPRGGGEKLFF.

V gene TRBV27 combines with J gene TRBJ1-4; the D gene is possibly TRBD1 (6 bases). CDR1 is MNHEY, CDR2 SMNVEV, per germline (reference sequence). The CDR3 has 16 residues. V was trimmed by 6 bases and J by 0 bases, leaving 14 bases between them. The CDR3 DNA reads TGTGCCAGCAGGCCGACAGGAGAGGCAACTAATGAAAAACTGTTTTTT. Translated: CASRPTGEATNEKLFF.

CDR3 loop: CASSLDRNTEAFF. The DNA for the CDR3 is TGTGCCAGCAGCCTAGATAGGAACACTGAAGCTTTCTTT. This chain connects TRBV5-4 to TRBJ1-1; D remains ambiguous. CDR1 is SGHNT, CDR2 YYREEE, per germline (reference sequence). Trimming left V 4 bases short and J 1 base short, with 8 bases between. There are 13 residues in the CDR3.

V and J are TRBV6-1 and TRBJ1-5; D unclear. The V gene's germline CDR1 is MNHNS and CDR2 SASEGT. This CDR3 comprises 17 residues. V shed 4 bases and J shed 0 bases, with 16 bases lying between them. The CDR3 DNA sequence: TGTGCCAGCAGTGTACAGCTTAACCTTTATAGCAATCAGCCCCAGCATTTT. Protein sequence: CASSVQLNLYSNQPQHF.

The J gene is TRBJ2-7, the V gene TRBV19; a possible D gene is TRBD1 (5 bases). V lost 3 bases and J lost 5, with 5 bases in between. Per the germline V gene, CDR1 is LNHDA and CDR2 is SQIVND (reference sequence). CDR3 length: 11 residues. In DNA form, the CDR3 reads TGTGCCAGTAGTATGGGGCACGAGCAGTACTTC. This sequence encodes CASSMGHEQYF.

J is TRBJ2-2 and V is TRBV5-8; D possibly corresponds to TRBD2 (6 bases). Germline CDR1 and CDR2: SGHTS and YDEGEE. V gave up 4 bases and J gave up 5 bases, with 15 bases separating them. The CDR3 loop spans 15 amino acids. This chain's CDR3 is CASSRWRGGTGELFF. The CDR3, as DNA: TGTGCCAGCAGCCGCTGGCGGGGAGGTACCGGGGAGCTGTTTTTT.